These T cell receptor beta chains were read from a single sample in a study of T cell changes during pregnancy in multiple sclerosis. Libraries were prepared by immunoSEQ multiplex PCR; TCRdb keeps only in-frame clonotypes and omits some of them. The sample holds 30,000 to 45,000 clones, about nine tenths seen once. The material was CD4+ T cells from peripheral blood mononuclear cells, obtained before pregnancy. All receptors derive from a female donor with multiple sclerosis, enrolled in a pregnancy study. Each CDR3 is given with its conserved first and last residue. A D gene is named only where the DNA matches it firmly. Expanded clones are given a class, and other clones once, few, many or no size at all.

TRBJ2-7 | TRBV19 | NA | TRBD1 | CASSTGQVFSYEQYF | TGTGCCAGTAGTACGGGACAGGTCTTCTCCTACGAGCAGTACTTC
TRBJ1-1 | TRBV13 | NA | NA | CASSREGRRSEAFF | TGTGCCAGCAGCCGCGAGGGTCGGAGATCTGAAGCTTTCTTT
TRBJ2-5 | TRBV7-2 | NA | NA | CASSERGYQETQYF | TGTGCCAGCAGCGAACGGGGGTACCAAGAGACCCAGTACTTC
TRBJ1-1 | TRBV1 | NA | NA | CTSSQETGGWDTEAFF | TGCACCAGCAGCCAAGAAACAGGGGGATGGGACACTGAAGCTTTCTTT
TRBJ1-5 | TRBV7-2 | NA | TRBD1 | CASSPTGGHNQPQHF | TGTGCCAGCAGCCCGACAGGGGGCCACAATCAGCCCCAGCATTTT
TRBJ2-1 | TRBV6-5 | NA | NA | CASSYRGSEQFF | TGTGCCAGCAGTTACAGGGGGAGTGAGCAGTTCTTC
TRBJ2-1 | TRBV6-5 | NA | NA | CASSSLLTVGEQFF | TGTGCCAGCAGTTCCCTGTTGACTGTCGGGGAGCAGTTCTTC
TRBJ2-5 | TRBV28 | NA | TRBD2 | CASSSKRLAGGETQYF | TGTGCCAGCAGTTCAAAGAGACTAGCGGGAGGGGAGACCCAGTACTTC
TRBJ2-7 | TRBV7-2 | NA | NA | CASSHLYTLYEQYF | TGTGCCAGCAGTCATCTTTATACTCTCTACGAGCAGTACTTC
TRBJ1-5 | TRBV2 | NA | TRBD1 | CASSEYSGTGNQPQHF | TGTGCCAGCAGTGAATATTCCGGGACAGGGAATCAGCCCCAGCATTTT
TRBJ2-2 | TRBV10-3 | NA | NA | CAIKGGDGVGELFF | TGTGCCATCAAAGGGGGAGACGGGGTCGGGGAGCTGTTTTTT
TRBJ2-2 | TRBV10-1 | NA | NA | CASSELGSGENTGELFF | TGCGCCAGCAGTGAACTGGGATCCGGGGAGAACACCGGGGAGCTGTTTTTT
TRBJ2-7 | TRBV28 | NA | TRBD1 | CATTGQGFSAYEQYF | TGTGCCACAACGGGACAGGGCTTCAGCGCCTACGAGCAGTACTTC
TRBJ2-5 | TRBV18 | NA | NA | CASSPGRIQETQYF | TGTGCCAGCTCACCAGGGCGTATACAAGAGACCCAGTACTTC
TRBJ2-3 | TRBV29-1 | NA | TRBD1 | CSGGTASSTDTQYF | TGCAGCGGGGGGACAGCTTCTAGCACAGATACGCAGTATTTT
TRBJ2-3 | TRBV14 | NA | TRBD2 | CASSQIAGGFADTQYF | TGTGCCAGCAGCCAAATAGCGGGAGGTTTCGCAGATACGCAGTATTTT
TRBJ2-3 | TRBV9 | NA | NA | CASSGLTTDTQYF | TGTGCCAGCTCCGGACTTACCACAGATACGCAGTATTTT
TRBJ2-7 | TRBV5-4 | medium-sized | NA | CASSSTSRILNEQYF | TGTGCCAGCAGCTCTACCTCTAGAATACTCAACGAGCAGTACTTC
TRBJ1-2 | TRBV9 | once | TRBD1 | CASSFRTGAGGYTF | TGTGCCAGCAGCTTCAGGACAGGAGCAGGGGGCTACACCTTC
TRBJ2-5 | TRBV5-4 | NA | TRBD2 | CASSLGGLAGVGSQETQYF | TGTGCCAGCAGCTTGGGTGGACTAGCGGGAGTTGGTAGCCAAGAGACCCAGTACTTC
TRBJ2-3 | TRBV5-4 | NA | NA | CASSLAGGTDTQYF | TGTGCCAGCAGCTTGGCGGGGGGCACAGATACGCAGTATTTT
TRBJ1-2 | TRBV5-1 | NA | NA | CASRSGAPYGYTF | TGCGCCAGCAGATCAGGGGCCCCTTATGGCTACACCTTC
TRBJ1-2 | TRBV9 | NA | TRBD1 | CASSPSRGGMLLGYTF | TGTGCCAGCAGCCCATCCCGAGGGGGCATGCTTCTTGGCTACACCTTC
TRBJ2-7 | TRBV19 | NA | TRBD1 | CASSIIGDRADEQYF | TGTGCCAGTAGTATAATCGGGGACAGGGCGGACGAGCAGTACTTC
TRBJ1-5 | TRBV11-1 | NA | NA | CASSSDSYQPQHF | TGTGCCAGCAGCTCCGACAGCTATCAGCCCCAGCATTTT
TRBJ2-3 | TRBV28 | NA | TRBD2 | CASSRGTSGITDTQYF | TGTGCCAGCAGCCGCGGGACTAGCGGGATCACAGATACGCAGTATTTT
TRBJ2-1 | TRBV2 | NA | TRBD1 | CASSDRTGSGNEQFF | TGTGCCAGCAGTGACAGGACAGGGTCGGGCAATGAGCAGTTCTTC